One sample yielded the 24 T cell receptor beta chains listed below, sequenced in a study of OX40 agonist ivuxolimab in advanced cancers. TCRdb's copy holds only in-frame clones and misses some; the assay was immunoSEQ multiplex PCR. The repertoire holds tens of thousands of clones, with 83% as singletons. The sequencing here drew on CD4+ or CD8+ T cells sorted from blood, taken in a trial of the OX40 agonist ivuxolimab. These receptor sequences come from an adult with an advanced solid tumor such as melanoma, head and neck, liver or kidney cancer.

The V gene is TRBV11-3, the J gene TRBJ2-2; no clear D gene. Germline values: CDR1 SGHNT, CDR2 YENEEA. The CDR3 sequence is 13 residues long. V lost 3 bases and J 5 bases, leaving 7 bases between the germline ends. Here the CDR3 reads CASSFGMTGELFF. The DNA for the CDR3 is TGTGCCAGCAGCTTCGGTATGACCGGGGAGCTGTTTTTT.

The genes are TRBV10-3 and TRBJ2-5; 7 bases match TRBD1. Germline V gene sequence: CDR1 ENHRY, CDR2 SYGVKD. After removal of 3 bases from V and 4 bases from J, the junction contained 8 bases not matched to a gene. The CDR3 is 15 residues long. As DNA, the CDR3 is TGTGCCATCAGTGACCGCGACAGGGCTACAGAGACCCAGTACTTC. Its translation is CAISDRDRATETQYF.

This sequence joins TRBV19 and TRBJ2-7, with D possibly TRBD1 on 6 matching bases. CDR3 size: 16 residues. V was trimmed by 3 bases and J by 3 bases, leaving 18 bases between them. The V gene's germline CDR1 is LNHDA and CDR2 SQIVND (reference sequence). The CDR3 coding sequence is TGTGCCAGTAGTATCTCCCACGAAGGCAGGGGCTACGAGCAGTACTTC. This encodes CASSISHEGRGYEQYF.

This clone was counted once. The rearrangement links TRBV11-3 to TRBJ2-7; D is possibly TRBD2 (5 bases). The CDR3 contains 13 residues. V was cut by 3 bases and J by 7 bases, with 13 bases left in between. From germline, CDR1 is SGHNT and CDR2 YENEEA. CDR3 sequence: CASSFRTGFEQYF. CDR3 bases: TGTGCCAGCAGCTTCCGGACTGGGTTTGAGCAGTACTTC.

The chain joins TRBV30 to TRBJ1-5; unclear D gene. Germline CDR1 reads GTSNPN; CDR2 reads SVGIG (reference sequence). The CDR3 is 13 residues long. CDR3 amino acids: CGLGLGSGQPQHF. The CDR3 DNA follows: TGTGGCCTGGGGTTAGGCTCGGGGCAGCCCCAGCATTTT.

J is TRBJ1-2 and V is TRBV5-4; perhaps TRBD1 as D (6 bases). This CDR3 has 16 residues. V lost 2 bases to trimming and J lost 4 bases, with 18 bases between them. Germline V gene lookup returns CDR1 SGHNT and CDR2 YYREEE (reference sequence). In nucleotides, the CDR3 is TGTGCCAGCAGCTTAGCAGGGGCGCCGCCCGGCTATGGCTACACCTTC. It codes for CASSLAGAPPGYGYTF.

This clone was seen once. V and J are TRBV6-5 and TRBJ1-4; D perhaps matches TRBD1 (5 bases). The CDR3 has 15 residues. From germline, CDR1 is MNHEY and CDR2 SVGAGI. Trimming shortened V by 5 bases and J by 0 bases, and 10 bases separated the two germline ends. The CDR3 reads CASSGRETTNEKLFF. The DNA of the CDR3 is TGTGCCAGCAGTGGCAGGGAGACAACTAATGAAAAACTGTTTTTT.

This chain links TRBV7-8 with TRBJ2-2; no firm D call. V lost 6 bases and J 5 bases, leaving 7 bases between the germline ends. Germline values: CDR1 SGHVS, CDR2 FQNEAQ. The CDR3 contains 12 residues. The CDR3 protein is CASRVQTGELFF. Written as DNA, the CDR3 is TGTGCCAGCAGAGTGCAAACCGGGGAGCTGTTTTTT.

The chain joins TRBV4-1 to TRBJ2-7; D is unresolved. Trimming removed 0 bases at V and 7 bases at J, with 10 bases between. Germline CDR1 is MGHRA and CDR2 is YSYEKL. CDR3 length equals 13 residues. This chain's CDR3 is CASSQEIHLEQYF. CDR3 nucleotides: TGCGCCAGCAGCCAAGAAATCCACTTGGAGCAGTACTTC.

The chain carries TRBV6-6 and TRBJ2-1; D possibly corresponds to TRBD2 (5 bases). Trimming stripped 2 bases from V and 7 bases from J, with 12 bases between. This CDR3 comprises 14 residues. Germline-derived CDR1 and CDR2 are MNHNY and SVGAGI (reference sequence). The CDR3 nucleotides are TGTGCCAGCAGTTACCCCGGGGTGAGGAATGAGCAGTTCTTC. Residues: CASSYPGVRNEQFF.

The V call is TRBV9, the J call TRBJ1-1; D gene uncertain. The CDR3 covers 14 residues. The V end lost 3 bases, the J end lost 0 bases, and 9 bases lay between the germline ends. Germline V gene lookup returns CDR1 SGDLS and CDR2 YYNGEE. The CDR3 DNA reads TGTGCCAGCAGCGCAAATTACATGAACACTGAAGCTTTCTTT. This codes for CASSANYMNTEAFF. Together with reference TRBV9 and TRBJ1-1, the CDR3 gives the full variable domain: DSGVTQTPKHLITATGQRVTLRCSPRSGDLSVYWYQQSLDQGLQFLIQYYNGEERAKGNILERFSAQQFPDLHSELNLSSLELGDSALYFCASSANYMNTEAFFGQGTRLTVV.

This chain's CDR3 is CASSDSIQIQRPQHF. CDR3 DNA sequence: TGCGCCAGCAGTGATTCTATTCAAATACAGAGGCCCCAGCATTTT. The chain has TRBV4-1 and TRBJ1-5; the D is unclear. This CDR3 has 15 residues. V was pared by 6 bases and J by 9 bases, with 21 bases between. Germline CDR1 MGHRA, CDR2 YSYEKL.

CDR3 region: CASSPHSGNTIYF. Written as DNA, the CDR3 is TGTGCCAGCAGCCCTCACTCTGGAAACACCATATATTTT. The rearrangement joins TRBV9 to TRBJ1-3; D ambiguous. Germline CDR1 reads SGDLS; CDR2 reads YYNGEE. The CDR3 contains 13 residues. Trimming removed 4 bases at V and 0 bases at J, with 5 bases between. Together with reference TRBV9 and TRBJ1-3, the CDR3 gives the full variable domain: DSGVTQTPKHLITATGQRVTLRCSPRSGDLSVYWYQQSLDQGLQFLIQYYNGEERAKGNILERFSAQQFPDLHSELNLSSLELGDSALYFCASSPHSGNTIYFGEGSWLTVV.

The genes are TRBV6-6 and TRBJ1-5; D is ambiguous. Germline V gene sequence: CDR1 MNHNY, CDR2 SVGAGI (reference sequence). The ends were cut back, 4 bases at V and 0 bases at J, with 10 bases in the middle. The CDR3 sequence is 15 residues long. CDR3 residues: CASSFDIFSNQPQHF. DNA for the CDR3: TGTGCCAGCAGTTTCGACATCTTTAGCAATCAGCCCCAGCATTTT.

This clone was counted a single time. The DNA for the CDR3 is TGTGCCAGCAGCCCCGCGACAAGAGGGAACACTGAAGCTTTCTTT. It yields the protein CASSPATRGNTEAFF. The J gene is TRBJ1-1, the V gene TRBV28; D remains unclear. Trimming shortened V by 6 bases and J by 1 base, and 15 bases separated the two germline ends. The CDR3 spans 15 residues. Germline assignment: CDR1 MDHEN and CDR2 SYDVKM.

The chain employs TRBV9 and TRBJ2-5; the D gene is possibly TRBD2 (5 bases). CDR3 length equals 14 residues. The germline V and J ends were trimmed by 0 bases and 2 bases, with 8 bases remaining between them. Germline V gene lookup returns CDR1 SGDLS and CDR2 YYNGEE. The CDR3 DNA reads as TGTGCCAGCAGCGTAGCACGGGGTCAAGAGACCCAGTACTTC. Its translation: CASSVARGQETQYF.

The V gene is TRBV13, the J gene TRBJ2-1; no clear D gene. From germline, CDR1 is PRHDT and CDR2 FYEKMQ (reference sequence). The V end was cut by 2 bases, the J end by 7 bases, with 9 bases between. The CDR3 spans 13 residues. The CDR3 region is CASSLRPLNEQFF. The CDR3 coding sequence is TGTGCCAGCAGCTTACGGCCTCTGAATGAGCAGTTCTTC.

This chain joins TRBV7-9 and TRBJ2-5, with 8 bases matching TRBD2. The germline CDR1 and CDR2 sequences are SEHNR and FQNEAQ (reference sequence). The CDR3 sequence is 14 residues long. After removal of 5 bases from V and 4 bases from J, the junction contained 6 bases not matched to a gene. This chain's CDR3 is CASSPLAGLETQYF. CDR3 DNA: TGTGCCAGCAGCCCCTTAGCGGGGCTAGAGACCCAGTACTTC.

The rearrangement joins TRBV15 to TRBJ2-7; possible D gene TRBD1, 6 bases. Trimming removed 3 bases from V and 0 bases from J, with 12 bases in between. The CDR3 length is 15 residues. CDR1 LNHNV and CDR2 YYDKDF come from the germline V gene (reference sequence). This CDR3 reads CATSRPGAHSYEQYF. The CDR3 bases are TGTGCCACCAGCAGGCCAGGGGCACACTCCTACGAGCAGTACTTC.

J is TRBJ1-2 and V is TRBV15, with TRBD1 as a possible D gene (6 bases). Germline values: CDR1 LNHNV, CDR2 YYDKDF (reference sequence). The CDR3 is 16 amino acids. Between the trimmed V and J ends, which lost 0 bases and 4 bases, there was a span of 15 bases. The DNA for the CDR3 is TGTGCCACCAGCAGAGAGCTAATCGGGACAAGCTATGGCTACACCTTC. Translation gives CATSRELIGTSYGYTF.

Remarks on this clone: One junction end disagrees with the germline gene, perhaps due to a read error. Other nucleotide sequences from this sample produce the same CDR3. V is TRBV30 and J is TRBJ2-1; TRBD2 matches 13 bases. CDR1 is GTSNPN, CDR2 SVGIG, per germline (reference sequence). The CDR3 totals 15 residues. CDR3 region: CAWSRLAGGQGEQFF. The CDR3, as DNA: TGCGCCTGGAGTAGACTAGCGGGAGGACAGGGTGAGCAGTTCTTC.

This chain links TRBV4-1 with TRBJ2-7, with D maybe TRBD2 (6 bases). Germline V gives CDR1 MGHRA, CDR2 YSYEKL. Trimming removed 3 bases from V and 9 bases from J, with 18 bases in between. The CDR3 runs 14 residues. Here the CDR3 reads CASSQGGTGTGQYF. The CDR3 DNA follows: TGCGCCAGCAGCCAGGGCGGGACGGGTACGGGGCAGTACTTC.

The chain joins TRBV7-9 to TRBJ2-4, with TRBD2 matching over 13 bases. Germline V gene data show CDR1 as SEHNR and CDR2 as FQNEAQ (reference sequence). The V segment lost 5 bases and the J segment 9 bases; nucleotides outside the gene matches: 4. CDR3 size: 14 residues. The CDR3 DNA reads as TGTGCCAGCAGCCCCGGGACTAGCGGGGCCATTCAGTACTTC. It specifies CASSPGTSGAIQYF.

This rearrangement joins TRBV28 to TRBJ2-7; possibly TRBD2 for D (6 bases). Germline CDR1 is MDHEN and CDR2 is SYDVKM. V was trimmed by 2 bases and J by 0 bases, leaving 11 bases between them. The CDR3 runs 15 residues. For the CDR3, the DNA is TGTGCCAGCAGTTTAGGAGGGGAGAGCTCCTACGAGCAGTACTTC. This codes for CASSLGGESSYEQYF.